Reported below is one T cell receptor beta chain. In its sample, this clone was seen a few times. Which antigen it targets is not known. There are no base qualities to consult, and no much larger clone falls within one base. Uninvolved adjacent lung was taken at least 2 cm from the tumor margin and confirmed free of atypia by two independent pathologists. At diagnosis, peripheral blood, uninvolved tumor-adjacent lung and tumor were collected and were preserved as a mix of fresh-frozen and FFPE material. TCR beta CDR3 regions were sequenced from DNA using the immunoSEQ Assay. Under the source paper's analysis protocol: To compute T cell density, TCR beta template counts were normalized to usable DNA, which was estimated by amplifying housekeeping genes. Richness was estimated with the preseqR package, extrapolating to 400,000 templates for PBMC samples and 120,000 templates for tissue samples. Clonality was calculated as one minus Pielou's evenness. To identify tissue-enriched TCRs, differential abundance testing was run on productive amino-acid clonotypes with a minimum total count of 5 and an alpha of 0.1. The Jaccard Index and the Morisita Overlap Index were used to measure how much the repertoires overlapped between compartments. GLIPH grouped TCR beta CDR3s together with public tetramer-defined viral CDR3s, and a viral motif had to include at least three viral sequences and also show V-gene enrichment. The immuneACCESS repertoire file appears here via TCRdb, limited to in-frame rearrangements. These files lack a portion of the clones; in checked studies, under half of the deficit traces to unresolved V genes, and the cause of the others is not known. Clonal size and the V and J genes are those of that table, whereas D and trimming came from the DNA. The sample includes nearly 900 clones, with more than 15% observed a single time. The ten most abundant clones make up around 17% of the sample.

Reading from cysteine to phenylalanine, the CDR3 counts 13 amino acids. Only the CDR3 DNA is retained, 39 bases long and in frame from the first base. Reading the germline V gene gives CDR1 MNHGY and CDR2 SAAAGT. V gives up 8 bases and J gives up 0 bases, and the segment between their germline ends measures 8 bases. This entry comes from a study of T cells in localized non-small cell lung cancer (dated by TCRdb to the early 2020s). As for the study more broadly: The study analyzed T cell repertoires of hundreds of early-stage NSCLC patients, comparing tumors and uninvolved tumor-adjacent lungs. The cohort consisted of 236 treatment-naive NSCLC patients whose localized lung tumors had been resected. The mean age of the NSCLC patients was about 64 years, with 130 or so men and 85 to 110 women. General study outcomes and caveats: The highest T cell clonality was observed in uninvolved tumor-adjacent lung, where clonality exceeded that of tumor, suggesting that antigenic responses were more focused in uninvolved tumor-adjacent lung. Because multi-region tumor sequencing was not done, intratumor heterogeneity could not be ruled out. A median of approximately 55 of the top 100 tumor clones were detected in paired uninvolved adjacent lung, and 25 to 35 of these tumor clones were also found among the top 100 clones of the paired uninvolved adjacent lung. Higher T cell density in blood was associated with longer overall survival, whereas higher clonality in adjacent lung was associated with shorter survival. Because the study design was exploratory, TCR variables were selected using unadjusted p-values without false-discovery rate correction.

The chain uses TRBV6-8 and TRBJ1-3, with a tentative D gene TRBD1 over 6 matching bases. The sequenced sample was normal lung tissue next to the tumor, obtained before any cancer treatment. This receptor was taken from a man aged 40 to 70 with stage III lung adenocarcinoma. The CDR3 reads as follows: CASGQISGNTIYF. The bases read TGTGCCAGCGGACAGATCTCTGGAAACACCATATATTTT.